This TCR beta chain was captured in a study of PD-1 blockade in mismatch repair-deficient tumors. Study-level background: All were previously treated, progressing patients with about 12 mismatch repair-deficient cancer types. Findings of the study overall: After pembrolizumab, tumor-resident clones rose rapidly, then generally contracted before radiologic responses.

Points on this clone: The antigen remains undetermined.

Germline V gene lookup returns CDR1 SGHTA and CDR2 FQGNSA. The CDR3 contains 16 residues. J lost 2 bases, V lost 1 base, and 8 bases had no gene match. Here immunoSEQ multiplex PCR was the method, and the copy in TCRdb shows in-frame clones only, minus some. The sample carries some 120,000 clones, 60% to 85% recorded once. Material: peripheral blood, obtained approximately 60 weeks after starting pembrolizumab. The receptor's source is an adult with mismatch repair-deficient cancer. This chain connects TRBV7-2 to TRBJ2-7; 7 nucleotides line up with TRBD1. The CDR3: CASSLDWDSLTYEQYF. The CDR3 bases are TGTGCCAGCAGCTTAGATTGGGACAGCTTAACCTACGAGCAGTACTTC.